A selection of T cell receptor beta chains follows, all from one sample in a study of T cell responses to AZD1222 COVID-19 vaccine. Here immunoSEQ multiplex PCR was the method, and the copy in TCRdb shows in-frame clones only, minus some. The sample comprises about 130,000 clones, just over 85% of which are singletons, and approximately 18% rests with the top ten. Material: peripheral blood, obtained on day 0 of MenACWY control vaccination. The receptors were gathered from an adult in good health. CDR3s include the opening cysteine and the closing phenylalanine or tryptophan. Each record gives: J gene, D gene, V gene, clone size, CDR3 DNA, CDR3 protein. A D gene is named only where the DNA matches it firmly. Clone size is shown for a subset of rows, as once, few, many or a class of expanded clone.

j_gene: TRBJ1-4; d_gene: .; v_gene: TRBV28; abundance: .; CDR3nt: TGTGCCAGCAGTCCTCTCGGCGGGAATAATGAAAAACTGTTTTTT; CDR3aa: CASSPLGGNNEKLFF
j_gene: TRBJ1-2; d_gene: .; v_gene: TRBV28; abundance: .; CDR3nt: TGTGCCAGCAGTCCAGGGACGATAGTGGGCTATGGCTACACCTTC; CDR3aa: CASSPGTIVGYGYTF
j_gene: TRBJ2-7; d_gene: .; v_gene: TRBV2; abundance: .; CDR3nt: TGTGCCAGCAGCACTCCATTAAACAGTAAACAGTACTTC; CDR3aa: CASSTPLNSKQYF
j_gene: TRBJ2-1; d_gene: TRBD2; v_gene: TRBV20-1; abundance: .; CDR3nt: TGCAGTGCTAGTACTGGGACTAGCGGGATCAATGAGCAGTTCTTC; CDR3aa: CSASTGTSGINEQFF
j_gene: TRBJ2-7; d_gene: TRBD2; v_gene: TRBV28; abundance: .; CDR3nt: TGTGCCAGCAGCTCGATTAGCGGGAGGGCCCACCTCTACGAGCAGTACTTC; CDR3aa: CASSSISGRAHLYEQYF
j_gene: TRBJ1-2; d_gene: TRBD1; v_gene: TRBV4-1; abundance: .; CDR3nt: TGCGCCAGCAGCCATCTAAACAGGGGAGACTATGGCTACACCTTC; CDR3aa: CASSHLNRGDYGYTF
j_gene: TRBJ2-1; d_gene: TRBD2; v_gene: TRBV5-4; abundance: .; CDR3nt: TGTGCCAGCAGCTTGGGCCCCCGAGCGGGAGGGTCGGTCGATGAGCAGTTCTTC; CDR3aa: CASSLGPRAGGSVDEQFF
j_gene: TRBJ2-7; d_gene: .; v_gene: TRBV7-9; abundance: .; CDR3nt: TGTGCCAGCAGCTCGATTAGGGGGAGGGCCGGAAGCGAGCAGTACTTC; CDR3aa: CASSSIRGRAGSEQYF
j_gene: TRBJ1-5; d_gene: .; v_gene: TRBV28; abundance: .; CDR3nt: TGTGCCAGCAGTTTACTGAATCAGCCCCAGCATTTT; CDR3aa: CASSLLNQPQHF
j_gene: TRBJ2-3; d_gene: TRBD1; v_gene: TRBV19; abundance: .; CDR3nt: TGTGCCAGTACCCCAGGGGGCACAGGTGGAGATACGCAGTATTTT; CDR3aa: CASTPGGTGGDTQYF
j_gene: TRBJ2-3; d_gene: .; v_gene: TRBV9; abundance: once; CDR3nt: TGTGCCAGCAGCGTAGAGGGAGCGGTTAGCACAGATACGCAGTATTTT; CDR3aa: CASSVEGAVSTDTQYF
j_gene: TRBJ2-7; d_gene: TRBD2; v_gene: TRBV9; abundance: .; CDR3nt: TGTGCCAGCAGCGTCTCGACCGGGAGGGACTACGAGCAGTACTTC; CDR3aa: CASSVSTGRDYEQYF
j_gene: TRBJ1-2; d_gene: .; v_gene: TRBV7-3; abundance: once; CDR3nt: TGTGCCAGCAGCTTAAAGGTCACCACAGGGGGCTACACCTTC; CDR3aa: CASSLKVTTGGYTF
j_gene: TRBJ2-7; d_gene: .; v_gene: TRBV5-1; abundance: .; CDR3nt: TGCGCCAGCAGATCGAGACCGGGGATGTACGAGCAGTACTTC; CDR3aa: CASRSRPGMYEQYF
j_gene: TRBJ1-2; d_gene: .; v_gene: TRBV5-4; abundance: .; CDR3nt: TGTGCCAGCAGCTCCCGGGACACCTATGGCTACACCTTC; CDR3aa: CASSSRDTYGYTF
j_gene: TRBJ1-1; d_gene: TRBD1; v_gene: TRBV10-2; abundance: .; CDR3nt: TGCGCCAGCATCGAAAACCAGGGGGCAGGTATGAACACTGAAGCTTTCTTT; CDR3aa: CASIENQGAGMNTEAFF
j_gene: TRBJ1-5; d_gene: .; v_gene: TRBV19; abundance: .; CDR3nt: TGTGCCAGTAATTCGGGACAGCCCCAGCATTTT; CDR3aa: CASNSGQPQHF
j_gene: TRBJ2-1; d_gene: TRBD2; v_gene: TRBV6-5; abundance: .; CDR3nt: TGTGCCAGCAGTTTAGCGGGAAGTTATGAGCAGTTCTTC; CDR3aa: CASSLAGSYEQFF